Listed below are T cell receptor beta chains from one sample, sequenced in a study of blood T cell repertoires in COVID-19. Clones were sequenced by immunoSEQ multiplex PCR, and TCRdb holds only the in-frame ones, with some missing. The sample includes 140,000 or so clones, more than 85% seen only once; the top ten take about 5.6%. Input material: peripheral blood. The receptors come from a human donor in a cohort sampled during active COVID-19. Both conserved end residues are part of each CDR3. The D gene is left open where the match is weak. Clone size appears in some rows only: once, few, many, or a class for an expanded clone.

d_call: .; clone_size: .; v_call: TRBV30; j_call: TRBJ2-3; cdr3_aa: CAWSLITDTQYF; cdr3_nt: TGTGCCTGGAGTTTAATTACAGATACGCAGTATTTT
d_call: TRBD1; clone_size: .; v_call: TRBV2; j_call: TRBJ2-5; cdr3_aa: CASSDIRQGAYETQYF; cdr3_nt: TGTGCCAGCAGCGATATACGACAGGGGGCATACGAGACCCAGTACTTC
d_call: TRBD2; clone_size: .; v_call: TRBV19; j_call: TRBJ2-3; cdr3_aa: CASSPPLAGARDTQYF; cdr3_nt: TGTGCCAGTAGCCCCCCACTAGCGGGGGCTCGGGATACGCAGTATTTT
d_call: TRBD2; clone_size: .; v_call: TRBV28; j_call: TRBJ2-7; cdr3_aa: CASSFGLADSYEQYF; cdr3_nt: TGTGCCAGCAGTTTTGGACTAGCGGACTCCTACGAGCAGTACTTC
d_call: TRBD2; clone_size: few; v_call: TRBV2; j_call: TRBJ2-2; cdr3_aa: CASSPGLVSGGELFF; cdr3_nt: TGTGCCAGCAGTCCAGGACTAGTTAGTGGCGGGGAGCTGTTTTTT
d_call: .; clone_size: few; v_call: TRBV3-1/TRBV3-2; j_call: TRBJ1-1; cdr3_aa: CASSQQGTSFEAFF; cdr3_nt: TGTGCCAGCAGCCAACAGGGGACCTCCTTTGAAGCTTTCTTT
d_call: .; clone_size: .; v_call: TRBV28; j_call: TRBJ2-7; cdr3_aa: CASSPVSVTYEQYF; cdr3_nt: TGTGCCAGCAGTCCGGTGTCGGTCACCTACGAGCAGTACTTC
d_call: TRBD1; clone_size: .; v_call: TRBV30; j_call: TRBJ1-1; cdr3_aa: CAWSVEGARPTEAFF; cdr3_nt: TGTGCCTGGAGTGTTGAGGGGGCCCGGCCCACTGAAGCTTTCTTT
d_call: .; clone_size: .; v_call: TRBV11-2; j_call: TRBJ2-5; cdr3_aa: CASSLMSGVYETQYF; cdr3_nt: TGTGCCAGCAGCTTAATGTCGGGAGTCTACGAGACCCAGTACTTC
d_call: TRBD2; clone_size: .; v_call: TRBV9; j_call: TRBJ2-1; cdr3_aa: CASSVTAGGGYNEQFF; cdr3_nt: TGTGCCAGCAGCGTCACAGCGGGAGGGGGTTACAATGAGCAGTTCTTC
d_call: TRBD1; clone_size: .; v_call: TRBV15; j_call: TRBJ1-2; cdr3_aa: CATSGYTMGQGAPINYGYTF; cdr3_nt: TGTGCCACCAGCGGCTATACGATGGGACAGGGGGCGCCAATTAACTATGGCTACACCTTC
d_call: .; clone_size: .; v_call: TRBV28; j_call: TRBJ1-2; cdr3_aa: CASSIQGIDYGYTF; cdr3_nt: TGTGCCAGCAGTATCCAGGGGATTGACTATGGCTACACCTTC
d_call: .; clone_size: .; v_call: TRBV7-8; j_call: TRBJ2-7; cdr3_aa: CASSKVLSSYEQYF; cdr3_nt: TGTGCCAGCAGCAAGGTACTAAGCTCCTACGAGCAGTACTTC
d_call: .; clone_size: .; v_call: TRBV6-5; j_call: TRBJ1-1; cdr3_aa: CASSSPVNTEAFF; cdr3_nt: TGTGCCAGCAGTTCCCCTGTGAACACTGAAGCTTTCTTT
d_call: TRBD1; clone_size: .; v_call: TRBV6-6; j_call: TRBJ1-5; cdr3_aa: CASSGTVNSNQPQHF; cdr3_nt: TGTGCCAGCAGCGGGACAGTCAATAGCAATCAGCCCCAGCATTTT
d_call: .; clone_size: .; v_call: TRBV6-5; j_call: TRBJ1-1; cdr3_aa: CASSYSAFGGGTEAFF; cdr3_nt: TGTGCCAGCAGTTACTCAGCATTTGGGGGGGGCACTGAAGCTTTCTTT
d_call: .; clone_size: .; v_call: TRBV7-8; j_call: TRBJ1-6; cdr3_aa: CASSGHRPLGPNSPLHF; cdr3_nt: TGTGCCAGCAGTGGACACAGGCCCTTGGGTCCTAATTCACCCCTCCACTTT
d_call: .; clone_size: once; v_call: TRBV4-1; j_call: TRBJ1-1; cdr3_aa: CASSPDNPTEAFF; cdr3_nt: TGCGCCAGCAGCCCCGACAATCCCACTGAAGCTTTCTTT
d_call: .; clone_size: .; v_call: TRBV7-6; j_call: TRBJ1-5; cdr3_aa: CASSRWQGNQPQHF; cdr3_nt: TGTGCCAGCAGCCGCTGGCAGGGTAATCAGCCCCAGCATTTT
d_call: .; clone_size: .; v_call: TRBV3-1/TRBV3-2; j_call: TRBJ2-7; cdr3_aa: CASSHGTLAYEQYF; cdr3_nt: TGTGCCAGCAGCCACGGGACTCTTGCCTACGAGCAGTACTTC
d_call: .; clone_size: .; v_call: TRBV5-8; j_call: TRBJ1-5; cdr3_aa: CASSFPGGAQPQHF; cdr3_nt: TGTGCCAGCAGCTTCCCGGGGGGGGCCCAGCCCCAGCATTTT
d_call: .; clone_size: .; v_call: TRBV11-2; j_call: TRBJ1-2; cdr3_aa: CASSLDSPGRGGYTF; cdr3_nt: TGTGCCAGCAGCTTAGACTCGCCGGGTCGAGGGGGCTACACCTTC
d_call: TRBD1; clone_size: .; v_call: TRBV7-9; j_call: TRBJ1-6; cdr3_aa: CASSPWTGNNSPLHF; cdr3_nt: TGTGCCAGCAGCCCATGGACAGGGAATAATTCACCCCTCCACTTT
d_call: TRBD2; clone_size: .; v_call: TRBV2; j_call: TRBJ2-7; cdr3_aa: CASSFSGTTYEQYF; cdr3_nt: TGTGCCAGCAGTTTTAGCGGGACTACCTACGAGCAGTACTTC
d_call: .; clone_size: .; v_call: TRBV14; j_call: TRBJ2-1; cdr3_aa: CASSYRARVRNEQFF; cdr3_nt: TGTGCCAGCAGCTACAGGGCCAGGGTCCGCAATGAGCAGTTCTTC
d_call: TRBD2; clone_size: .; v_call: TRBV6-1; j_call: TRBJ2-7; cdr3_aa: CASSELAGGSRAEQYF; cdr3_nt: TGTGCCAGCAGTGAACTAGCGGGGGGGTCGCGGGCCGAGCAGTACTTC
d_call: .; clone_size: once; v_call: TRBV11-2; j_call: TRBJ2-7; cdr3_aa: CASSLSKGSPYEQYF; cdr3_nt: TGTGCCAGCAGCTTAAGCAAGGGGTCCCCCTACGAGCAGTACTTC
d_call: .; clone_size: .; v_call: TRBV28; j_call: TRBJ2-6; cdr3_aa: CASSLLVSNSGANVLTF; cdr3_nt: TGTGCCAGCAGTTTACTAGTTTCAAACTCTGGGGCCAACGTCCTGACTTTC
d_call: TRBD1; clone_size: .; v_call: TRBV6-7; j_call: TRBJ2-4; cdr3_aa: CASSQPGQGNIQYF; cdr3_nt: TGTGCCAGCAGTCAGCCGGGACAGGGAAACATTCAGTACTTC
d_call: TRBD1; clone_size: .; v_call: TRBV11-2; j_call: TRBJ1-2; cdr3_aa: CASSLDGQGVLYGYTF; cdr3_nt: TGTGCCAGCAGCTTAGATGGACAGGGAGTTCTCTATGGCTACACCTTC
d_call: TRBD1; clone_size: .; v_call: TRBV5-1; j_call: TRBJ2-7; cdr3_aa: CASSFAGTGYDEQYF; cdr3_nt: TGCGCCAGCAGCTTCGCCGGGACAGGGTATGACGAGCAGTACTTC
d_call: TRBD1; clone_size: .; v_call: TRBV28; j_call: TRBJ1-2; cdr3_aa: CASSPTGANYGYTF; cdr3_nt: TGTGCCAGCAGTCCTACAGGGGCTAACTATGGCTACACCTTC
d_call: .; clone_size: few; v_call: TRBV10-1; j_call: TRBJ2-4; cdr3_aa: CASTPVGRGINIQYF; cdr3_nt: TGCGCCAGCACCCCCGTGGGGAGGGGGATAAACATTCAGTACTTC
d_call: .; clone_size: .; v_call: TRBV27; j_call: TRBJ2-6; cdr3_aa: CASTLSPVLQITGANVLTF; cdr3_nt: TGTGCCAGCACCCTCAGTCCTGTTCTCCAGATCACTGGGGCCAACGTCCTGACTTTC
d_call: TRBD1; clone_size: few; v_call: TRBV27; j_call: TRBJ2-7; cdr3_aa: CASSPGQGRSSYEQYF; cdr3_nt: TGTGCCAGCAGTCCCGGACAGGGGAGATCATCCTACGAGCAGTACTTC
d_call: TRBD1; clone_size: .; v_call: TRBV15; j_call: TRBJ2-1; cdr3_aa: CATSRRTGSGNEQFF; cdr3_nt: TGTGCCACCAGCAGAAGGACAGGGAGCGGGAATGAGCAGTTCTTC
d_call: .; clone_size: .; v_call: TRBV6-4; j_call: TRBJ1-2; cdr3_aa: CASRRGANYGYTF; cdr3_nt: TGTGCCAGCAGGCGGGGAGCTAACTATGGCTACACCTTC
d_call: TRBD2; clone_size: .; v_call: TRBV28; j_call: TRBJ2-3; cdr3_aa: CAIRGGYSTDTQYF; cdr3_nt: TGTGCCATTCGCGGGGGGTATAGCACAGATACGCAGTATTTT
d_call: .; clone_size: .; v_call: TRBV28; j_call: TRBJ2-7; cdr3_aa: CASSPGGPYEQYF; cdr3_nt: TGTGCCAGCAGTCCTGGCGGCCCCTACGAGCAGTACTTC
d_call: .; clone_size: .; v_call: TRBV9; j_call: TRBJ1-5; cdr3_aa: CASSVDTGRNQPQHF; cdr3_nt: TGTGCCAGCAGCGTAGACACAGGGAGAAATCAGCCCCAGCATTTT
d_call: .; clone_size: .; v_call: TRBV20-1; j_call: TRBJ2-5; cdr3_aa: CSALGKTQYF; cdr3_nt: TGCAGTGCCCTCGGGAAGACCCAGTACTTC
d_call: TRBD1; clone_size: few; v_call: TRBV2; j_call: TRBJ1-5; cdr3_aa: CASSQGGRRGNQPQHF; cdr3_nt: TGTGCCAGCAGCCAAGGGGGCAGAAGAGGCAATCAGCCCCAGCATTTT
d_call: TRBD1; clone_size: .; v_call: TRBV28; j_call: TRBJ2-7; cdr3_aa: CASSEGTGIYEQYF; cdr3_nt: TGTGCCAGCAGTGAGGGGACAGGGATCTACGAGCAGTACTTC
d_call: TRBD1; clone_size: once; v_call: TRBV15; j_call: TRBJ2-5; cdr3_aa: CATSRDQDRGETQYF; cdr3_nt: TGTGCCACCAGCAGAGATCAGGACAGGGGAGAGACCCAGTACTTC
d_call: TRBD2; clone_size: .; v_call: TRBV28; j_call: TRBJ2-3; cdr3_aa: CASSLGLAGVFGTDTQYF; cdr3_nt: TGTGCCAGCAGCCTAGGACTAGCGGGAGTATTCGGCACAGATACGCAGTATTTT
d_call: TRBD2; clone_size: .; v_call: TRBV25-1; j_call: TRBJ2-5; cdr3_aa: CASVPNPTGGLETQYF; cdr3_nt: TGTGCCAGCGTCCCCAACCCAACGGGGGGGTTGGAGACCCAGTACTTC
d_call: .; clone_size: .; v_call: TRBV7-2; j_call: TRBJ1-5; cdr3_aa: CASSLAGRTRKGGNQPQHF; cdr3_nt: TGTGCCAGCAGCTTAGCCGGTCGGACAAGGAAGGGGGGCAATCAGCCCCAGCATTTT
d_call: .; clone_size: once; v_call: TRBV6-1; j_call: TRBJ2-1; cdr3_aa: CASSEGRAQNEQFF; cdr3_nt: TGTGCCAGCAGTGAGGGTCGAGCACAGAATGAGCAGTTCTTC